Below, 19 T cell receptor delta chains from the same sample are listed, as sequenced in a study of delta chain sequences of gamma delta T cells. TCRdb repeated clone calling on the 5' RACE reads with CATT. This repertoire shows 2,000 to 3,000 delta-chain clones, about 5.9% found once; its top ten account for 45% to 50%. The sequenced material came from either unsorted cells or a sorted T cell fraction (not recorded which). The source is a human donor in good health.

As regards this clone: TCRdb's listed protein matches a much larger clone and diverges from this DNA's translation at residue 8, likely through a read error; the protein shown comes from the DNA. The assigned J gene is TRDJ1, but the V gene is uncalled; the table's D call of TRDD3 was not tested on the DNA. The length of the CDR3 is 19 residues. CDR3: CSAEFLGGYWAPRAHELIF. CDR3 sequence (DNA): TGTTCAGCTGAGTTCTTGGGGGGGTACTGGGCTCCACGTGCCCATGAACTCATCTTT.

This clone is termed medium-sized. This chain joins TRDV2 and TRDJ1, with D perhaps matching TRDD3 (6 bases). The V end lost 1 base, the J end lost 3 bases, and 11 bases lay between the germline ends. CDR1 and CDR2 from the germline V gene are GEAIGNYY and EKD. This CDR3 contains 14 residues. This CDR3 is CACDTWGSSDKLIF. CDR3 DNA sequence: TGTGCCTGTGACACATGGGGGTCCTCCGATAAACTCATCTTT.

To note about this clone: The protein given by TCRdb reflects a much larger clone and differs at residue 3 from this DNA's translation, likely from a read error; the protein shown is the DNA's translation. The V gene is TRDV2, the J gene TRDJ1; 7 positions match TRDD3. CDR1 and CDR2 from the germline V gene are GEAIGNYY and EKD. The CDR3 is made up of 18 amino acids. The CDR3 DNA sequence: TGTGCCTCTGACTCCTTACTGGGGACCGAGCCGTACACCGATAAACTCATCTTT. The encoded protein is CASDSLLGTEPYTDKLIF.

This clone is labeled medium-sized (0.01 to 0.1%). V gene TRDV2 combines with J gene TRDJ1, with 7 bases lining up with TRDD3. Germline V gene data show CDR1 as GEAIGNYY and CDR2 as EKD. Trimming took 4 bases from V and 2 from J; bases not matched to a gene: 12. This CDR3 comprises 16 residues. The CDR3 DNA reads as TGTGCCTGTGATACCCTCGGGGGATTTGAAACCGATAAACTCATCTTT. Amino acid sequence: CACDTLGGFETDKLIF.

The sample holds a few counts of this clone. TCRdb attributes to this sequence the protein of a much larger clone, which differs from the DNA translation at residue 13; a read error is likely, and the protein displayed is translated from the DNA. The chain couples TRDV2 to TRDJ1; 8 positions agree with TRDD3. Germline assignment: CDR1 GEAIGNYY and CDR2 EKD. This CDR3 region has 15 residues. The CDR3 region has the DNA TGTGCCTGTGACGTACTGGGGGTCCCCACCGATAAATTCATCTTT. Translation gives CACDVLGVPTDKFIF.

Concerning this clone: The protein TCRdb gives is from a much larger clone and does not agree with this DNA's translation at residue 20, likely a read error; the protein shown here comes from the DNA. This chain's CDR3 is CSVNLWGDVFHCAFLRAQYLAPRAHELIF. Written as DNA, the CDR3 is TGCTCCGTTAACCTCTGGGGGGATGTGTTTCATTGTGCCTTCCTACGGGCCCAGTACTTGGCTCCACGTGCCCATGAACTCATCTTT. No V gene was called here, but the J gene is TRDJ1; the tabulated D call, TRDD3, remains unverified against the DNA. This CDR3 has 29 amino acids.

The gene calls are TRDV1 and TRDJ3; unclear D gene. Germline V gives CDR1 TSWWSYY, CDR2 QGS. The V gene lost 4 bases and the J gene lost 0 bases, with 10 bases spanning the gap. This CDR3 has 17 amino acids. The CDR3 here is CALGGDSSSWDTRQMFF. The CDR3 region has the DNA TGTGCTCTTGGGGGGGACTCCAGCTCCTGGGACACCCGACAGATGTTTTTC.

This clone was detected a few times. A read error is the likely source, as a far larger clone sits one nucleotide away. The identical CDR3 is also encoded by other nucleotide sequences in the sample. CDR3 sequence reads: CACDKVTGGISWDTRQMFF. CDR3 nucleotide sequence: TGTGCCTGTGACAAAGTCACTGGGGGGATCTCATGGGACACCCGACAGATGTTTTTC. V and J are TRDV2 and TRDJ3, with 8 nucleotides matching TRDD3. The CDR3 has 19 residues. V lost 2 bases, J lost 4 bases, and 12 bases stayed unmatched. CDR1 and CDR2 (germline): GEAIGNYY, EKD.

This clone is classed as hyperexpanded. Other nucleotide sequences from this sample produce the same CDR3. This chain links TRDV1 with TRDJ1; 11 bases align to TRDD3. Unmatched junction bases numbered 20, after V lost 1 base and J lost 4 bases. This CDR3 comprises 21 residues. Germline loops: CDR1 TSWWSYY, CDR2 QGS. CDR3 protein: CALGEPPMFLLGDKEDDKLIF. The CDR3 DNA is TGTGCTCTTGGGGAACCCCCAATGTTCCTACTGGGGGATAAGGAGGACGATAAACTCATCTTT.

This clone was detected many times. This rearrangement joins TRDV2 to TRDJ1; tentative D call: TRDD3 (6 bases). Germline CDR1 GEAIGNYY, CDR2 EKD. Between the trimmed V and J ends, which lost 0 bases and 0 bases, there was a span of 19 bases. The length of the CDR3 is 18 residues. Here the CDR3 reads CACDTVLVTGSDTDKLIF. CDR3 in DNA: TGTGCCTGTGACACCGTACTAGTTACTGGGTCCGACACCGATAAACTCATCTTT.

Points on this clone: The TCRdb record carries a much larger clone's protein, which differs from this DNA's translation at residue 17; a read error is the likely cause, and the protein listed here is the DNA translation. The gene calls are TRDV1 and TRDJ1; the match to TRDD3 covers 11 bases. The CDR3 runs 19 residues. The germline V gene has CDR1 TSWWSYY and CDR2 QGS. The CDR3 here is CALGELGFRSWGIPLKFIF. CDR3 coding DNA: TGTGCTCTTGGGGAACTAGGATTTCGGAGCTGGGGGATACCCCTTAAATTCATCTTT.

About this clone: The protein in TCRdb stems from a much larger clone and differs at residue 7 from this DNA's translation, likely a read error; here the protein is translated from the DNA. The chain uses TRDV1 and TRDJ1, with TRDD3 as a possible D gene (6 bases). The CDR3 has 22 amino acids. The germline V and J ends were trimmed by 1 base and 0 bases, with 30 bases remaining between them. Per the germline V gene, CDR1 is TSWWSYY and CDR2 is QGS. The DNA of the CDR3 is TGTGCTCTTGGGGAACCAGAGCCCTACTCCCTTACTGGGAGCGGCGACACCGATAAACTCATCTTT. Translated, it gives CALGEPEPYSLTGSGDTDKLIF.

This clone was observed a few times. The rearrangement uses TRDV2 and TRDJ1, with 8 bases fitting TRDD3. The CDR3 contains 19 residues. V lost 3 bases, J lost 3 bases, and 20 bases stayed unmatched. The germline V gene encodes CDR1 GEAIGNYY and CDR2 EKD. For the CDR3, the DNA is TGTGCCTGTGACCTCCTAAGTACTGGGGGTCCAAATGGTTCCGATAAACTCATCTTT. Its translation is CACDLLSTGGPNGSDKLIF.

The chain has TRDV2 and TRDJ1; 7 bases are shared with TRDD3. The junction had 18 bases not matched to a gene; V was cut back by 0 bases and J by 3 bases. The CDR3 loop spans 19 amino acids. Germline lookup yields CDR1 GEAIGNYY and CDR2 EKD. For the CDR3, the DNA is TGTGCCTGTGACACCGTGGGGGAGATAGAAGACAGGAAACCCGATAAACTCATCTTT. The encoded protein is CACDTVGEIEDRKPDKLIF.

V usage is TRDV2 and J usage is TRDJ2; the match to TRDD3 covers 13 bases. This CDR3 contains 20 residues. In germline, CDR1 is GEAIGNYY, CDR2 EKD. The junction had 12 bases not matched to a gene; V was cut back by 3 bases and J by 0 bases. The CDR3: CACDPLLGDTKLALTAQLFF. CDR3 in DNA: TGTGCCTGTGACCCCTTACTGGGGGATACGAAGTTGGCTTTGACAGCACAACTCTTCTTT.

In its sample, this clone ranks as medium-sized (0.01 to 0.1%). The V call is TRDV2, the J call TRDJ3; TRDD3 matches at 10 bases. Germline trimming cut 0 bases from V and 5 bases from J; bases unmatched to any gene: 12. This CDR3 region has 20 residues. CDR1 and CDR2 from the germline V gene are GEAIGNYY and EKD. The CDR3 spells CACDTLTALGDSRDTRQMFF. DNA for the CDR3: TGTGCCTGTGACACCCTGACGGCACTGGGGGATTCCCGGGACACCCGACAGATGTTTTTC.

The chain links TRDV1 to TRDJ1, with 8 bases identical to TRDD3. V lost 5 bases and J lost 3; bases outside the gene matches: 20. There are 19 residues in the CDR3. Germline CDR1 and CDR2: TSWWSYY and QGS. CDR3 loop: CALGRLRDGGFRLADKLIF. The CDR3 DNA reads TGTGCTCTTGGGAGGCTACGTGATGGGGGATTTAGGCTCGCCGATAAACTCATCTTT.

By share of the sample, this clone is medium-sized. V is TRAV38-2/DV8 and J is TRDJ1; no reliable D call. Deletions cut 0 bases from V and 2 bases from J, with 17 bases between. The CDR3 loop spans 17 amino acids. Looked up from germline, CDR1 is TSESDYY and CDR2 is QEAYKQQN. The CDR3, as DNA: TGTGCTTATAGGAGCGGGCCCCGCCTGAGAACTACCGATAAACTCATCTTT. Amino acid sequence: CAYRSGPRLRTTDKLIF.

This clone ranks as medium-sized. This rearrangement joins TRDV1 to TRDJ1, with TRDD3 matching 13 bases. The V segment lost 2 bases and the J segment 0 bases; nucleotides outside the gene matches: 21. The V gene's germline CDR1 is TSWWSYY and CDR2 QGS. The CDR3 is 23 amino acids. DNA of the CDR3: TGTGCTCTTGGGGAAACGAATCCCTCCCCAGTACTGGGGGATACGCGGGACACCGATAAACTCATCTTT. Translated, it gives CALGETNPSPVLGDTRDTDKLIF.